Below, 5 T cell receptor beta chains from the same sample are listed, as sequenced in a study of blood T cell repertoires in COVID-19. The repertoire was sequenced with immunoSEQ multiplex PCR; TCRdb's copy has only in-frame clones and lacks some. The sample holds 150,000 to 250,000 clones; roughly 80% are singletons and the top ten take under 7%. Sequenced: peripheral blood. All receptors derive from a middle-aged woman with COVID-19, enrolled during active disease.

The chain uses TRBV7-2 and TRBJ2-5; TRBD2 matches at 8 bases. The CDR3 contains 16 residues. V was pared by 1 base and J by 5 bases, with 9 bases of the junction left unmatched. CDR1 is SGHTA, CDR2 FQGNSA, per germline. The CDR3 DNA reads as TGTGCCAGCAGCTTAGAGGGCGGGAGGAGGATGGAGACCCAGTACTTC. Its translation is CASSLEGGRRMETQYF.

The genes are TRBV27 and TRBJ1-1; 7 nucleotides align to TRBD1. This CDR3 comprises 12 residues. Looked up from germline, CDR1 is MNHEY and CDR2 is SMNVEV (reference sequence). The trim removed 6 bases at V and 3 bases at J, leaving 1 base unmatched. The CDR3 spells CASRTGYTEAFF. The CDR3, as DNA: TGTGCCAGCAGGACAGGGTACACTGAAGCTTTCTTT.

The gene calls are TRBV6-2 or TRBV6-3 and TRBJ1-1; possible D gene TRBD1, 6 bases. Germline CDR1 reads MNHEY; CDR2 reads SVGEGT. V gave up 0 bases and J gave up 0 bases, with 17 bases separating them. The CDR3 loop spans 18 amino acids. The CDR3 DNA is TGTGCCAGCAGTTACTCGGCCTCAGGGGCCGGAATGAACACTGAAGCTTTCTTT. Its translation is CASSYSASGAGMNTEAFF.

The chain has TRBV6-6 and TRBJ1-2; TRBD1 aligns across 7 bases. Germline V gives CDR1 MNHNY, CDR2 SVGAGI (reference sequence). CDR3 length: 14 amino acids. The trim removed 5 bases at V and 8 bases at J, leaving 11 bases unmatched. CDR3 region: CASSGQAGAGGYTF. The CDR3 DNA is TGTGCCAGCAGTGGACAGGCCGGCGCTGGCGGCTACACCTTC.

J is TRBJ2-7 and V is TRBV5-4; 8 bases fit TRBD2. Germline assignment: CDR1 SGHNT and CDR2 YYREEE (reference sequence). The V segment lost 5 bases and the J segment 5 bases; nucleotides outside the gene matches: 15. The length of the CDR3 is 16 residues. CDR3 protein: CASRTAPGTRGDEQYF. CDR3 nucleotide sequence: TGTGCCAGCAGAACCGCCCCCGGGACTAGAGGTGACGAGCAGTACTTC. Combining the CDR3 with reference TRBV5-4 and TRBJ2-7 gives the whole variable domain ETGVTQSPTHLIKTRGQQVTLRCSSQSGHNTVSWYQQALGQGPQFIFQYYREEENGRGNFPPRFSGLQFPNYSSELNVNALELDDSALYLCASRTAPGTRGDEQYFGPGTRLTVT.